This entry describes one T cell receptor (beta chain). The same CDR3 can be traced to other DNA sequences in this sample. Profiling relied on immunoSEQ multiplex PCR, and the TCRdb table lists in-frame clones only, not all of them. This table holds under 600,000 clones, roughly 98% found once. The data stem from a study of shared clonotypes between healthy human individuals. CD45RO-negative CD8 cells positively selected for CCR7 made up the naive population, which excluded terminally differentiated effector memory CD45RA+ cells. CDR1 and CDR2 (germline): LGHNA, YSLEER. CDR3 length equals 13 residues. Trimming shortened V by 0 bases and J by 5 bases, and 8 bases separated the two germline ends.

Material for sequencing was naive CD8+ T cells sorted from blood. The clonotype comes from a man younger than 45 in good health. The chain carries TRBV4-3 and TRBJ2-7; TRBD1 or TRBD2 may be the D gene (6 bases each). CDR3 DNA: TGCGCCAGCAGCCAAGATCGGGGGCACGAGCAGTACTTC. It translates to CASSQDRGHEQYF.